Each of the 9 T cell receptor beta chains below was sequenced from the same sample in a study of blood T cell repertoires in COVID-19. The assay was immunoSEQ multiplex PCR, and TCRdb's table has in-frame clones only and misses some. Of 150,000 to 200,000 clones listed, just under 90% are singletons. Sequenced: peripheral blood. The receptors were sampled from a woman between 70 and 85 years old with COVID-19, enrolled during active disease.

The chain couples TRBV9 to TRBJ1-6, with 10 bases that match TRBD1. Germline CDR1 and CDR2: SGDLS and YYNGEE. This CDR3 has 15 residues. V lost 3 bases to trimming and J lost 10 bases; unmatched junction nucleotides: 7. CDR3 DNA: TGTGCCAGCAGCGCGACAGGGGGCCCGCGATCACCCCTCCACTTT. Translation gives CASSATGGPRSPLHF.

The chain is built from TRBV30 and TRBJ1-5; D uncertain. V was shortened by 3 bases and J by 0 bases, with 9 bases between the two germline ends. This CDR3 is built from 14 residues. The germline V gene encodes CDR1 GTSNPN and CDR2 SVGIG (reference sequence). The CDR3 nucleotides read TGTGCCTGGAGCCCCGTGTCTAGCAATCAGCCCCAGCATTTT. Amino acid sequence: CAWSPVSSNQPQHF.

This clone has just a few counts. The chain joins TRBV27 to TRBJ2-7; 13 bases are shared with TRBD2. The CDR3 runs 19 residues. Germline CDR1 is MNHEY and CDR2 is SMNVEV (reference sequence). The junction had 15 bases not matched to a gene; V was cut back by 5 bases and J by 2 bases. The CDR3 protein is CASSLRTSGSSLGTYEQYF. The CDR3 region has the DNA TGTGCCAGCAGTCTTCGGACTAGCGGGAGTTCTCTGGGGACCTACGAGCAGTACTTC.

The gene calls are TRBV9 and TRBJ1-6; the D gene is possibly TRBD1 (5 bases). The length of the CDR3 is 15 residues. Germline values: CDR1 SGDLS, CDR2 YYNGEE. The ends were cut back, 0 bases at V and 8 bases at J, with 12 bases in the middle. The CDR3: CASSVGGDADSPLHF. CDR3 sequence (DNA): TGTGCCAGCAGCGTAGGGGGGGACGCCGATTCACCCCTCCACTTT.

This rearrangement joins TRBV20-1 to TRBJ2-7, with 10 bases lining up with TRBD2. The CDR3 is 13 residues long. Germline V CDR1 and CDR2: DFQATT, SNEGSKA (reference sequence). V dropped 3 bases and J dropped 5; count of bases not matched to a gene: 4. CDR3 sequence: CSASGLAGDEQYF. The CDR3 DNA sequence: TGCAGTGCTAGTGGTCTAGCGGGAGACGAGCAGTACTTC.

The chain recombines TRBV6-1 with TRBJ2-7, with 10 bases aligning to TRBD1. V was clipped by 2 bases and J by 4 bases; unmatched bases: 5. Germline CDR1 MNHNS, CDR2 SASEGT. The CDR3 covers 15 residues. This CDR3 reads CASSERQGALYEQYF. The CDR3, as DNA: TGTGCCAGCAGTGAAAGACAGGGGGCGTTATACGAGCAGTACTTC.

V is TRBV5-1 and J is TRBJ2-7; 8 positions match TRBD1. Germline values: CDR1 SGHRS, CDR2 YFSETQ. The CDR3 has 14 residues. The J segment lost 4 bases and the V segment lost 0 bases, leaving 3 bases of the junction unmatched. The CDR3 DNA is TGCGCCAGCAGCTTGGGCGACAGGGGATACGAGCAGTACTTC. It yields the protein CASSLGDRGYEQYF.

The V gene is TRBV30, the J gene TRBJ2-3; 11 bases fit TRBD2. The V gene end was trimmed by 0 bases and the J gene end by 6 bases; junction bases not matched to a gene: 5. The V gene's germline CDR1 is GTSNPN and CDR2 SVGIG (reference sequence). This CDR3 contains 15 residues. The CDR3 protein is CAWSVVLAGADTQYF. The CDR3 bases are TGTGCCTGGAGTGTAGTACTAGCGGGAGCCGATACGCAGTATTTT. The full variable domain, completed using reference TRBV30 and TRBJ2-3, is SQTIHQWPATLVQPVGSPLSLECTVEGTSNPNLYWYRQAAGRGLQLLFYSVGIGQISSEVPQNLSASRPQDRQFILSSKKLLLSDSGFYLCAWSVVLAGADTQYFGPGTRLTVL.

The CDR3 nucleotides are TGTGCCAGCAGCGCTCCGGGACTCTCGGGCTATGGCTACACCTTC. This gives the protein CASSAPGLSGYGYTF. The genes are TRBV5-6 and TRBJ1-2; maybe TRBD1 (5 bases). This CDR3 spans 15 amino acids. Germline assignment: CDR1 SGHDT and CDR2 YYEEEE. With 4 bases removed from V and 4 bases from J, the gap between germline ends came to 17 bases. The whole variable domain, remainder taken from reference TRBV5-6 and TRBJ1-2, is DAGVTQSPTHLIKTRGQQVTLRCSPKSGHDTVSWYQQALGQGPQFIFQYYEEEERQRGNFPDRFSGHQFPNYSSELNVNALLLGDSALYLCASSAPGLSGYGYTFGSGTRLTVV.